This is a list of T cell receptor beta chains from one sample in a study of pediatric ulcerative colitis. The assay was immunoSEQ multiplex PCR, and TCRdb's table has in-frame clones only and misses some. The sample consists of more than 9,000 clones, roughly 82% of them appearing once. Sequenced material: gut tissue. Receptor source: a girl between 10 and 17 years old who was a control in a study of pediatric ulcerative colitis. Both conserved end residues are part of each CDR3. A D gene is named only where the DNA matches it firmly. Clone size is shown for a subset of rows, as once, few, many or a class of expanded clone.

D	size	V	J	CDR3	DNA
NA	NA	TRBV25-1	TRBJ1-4	CASSDSLPGKLFF	TGTGCCAGCAGTGACAGCCTCCCTGGAAAACTGTTTTTT
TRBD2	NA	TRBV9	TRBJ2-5	CASSVTTSGQETQYF	TGTGCCAGCAGCGTAACGACTAGCGGTCAAGAGACCCAGTACTTC
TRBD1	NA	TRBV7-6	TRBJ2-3	CASSLETGNQDTQYF	TGTGCCAGCAGCTTAGAGACAGGGAACCAAGATACGCAGTATTTT
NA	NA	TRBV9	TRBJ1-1	CASSVSWNTEAFF	TGTGCCAGCAGCGTATCTTGGAACACTGAAGCTTTCTTT
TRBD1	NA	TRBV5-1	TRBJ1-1	CASSLGQGAEAFF	TGCGCCAGCAGCCTCGGACAGGGCGCTGAAGCTTTCTTT
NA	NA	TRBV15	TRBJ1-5	CATSRGPRGFVRSSNQPQHF	TGTGCCACCAGCAGAGGGCCCAGGGGCTTCGTGCGATCTAGCAATCAGCCCCAGCATTTT
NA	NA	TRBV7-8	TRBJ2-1	CASSLDSGVGIYNEQFF	TGTGCCAGCAGCTTAGACTCGGGGGTTGGGATTTACAATGAGCAGTTCTTC
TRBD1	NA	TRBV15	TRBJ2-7	CATSRGTGDYEQYF	TGTGCCACCAGCAGAGGGACAGGGGACTACGAGCAGTACTTC
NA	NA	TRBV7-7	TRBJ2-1	CASSFGKRGEQFF	TGTGCCAGCAGCTTCGGAAAAAGAGGCGAGCAGTTCTTC
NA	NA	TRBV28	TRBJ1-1	CASSPRMDTEAFF	TGTGCCAGCAGTCCCCGTATGGACACTGAAGCTTTCTTT
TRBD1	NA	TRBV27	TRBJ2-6	CASSWSFPGQPSSGANVLTF	TGTGCCAGCAGTTGGTCTTTCCCGGGACAGCCCTCCTCTGGGGCCAACGTCCTGACTTTC
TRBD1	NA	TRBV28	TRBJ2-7	CASSPGTALYEQYF	TGTGCCAGCAGCCCCGGGACAGCGCTCTACGAGCAGTACTTC
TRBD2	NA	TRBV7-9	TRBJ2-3	CASSSRTSFTDTQYF	TGTGCCAGCAGCTCCCGGACTAGCTTCACAGATACGCAGTATTTT
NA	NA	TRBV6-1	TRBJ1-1	CASSDRTPGNTEAFF	TGTGCCAGCAGTGACCGGACCCCAGGGAACACTGAAGCTTTCTTT
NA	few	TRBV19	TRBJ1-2	CASSAGHQPNYGYTF	TGTGCCAGTAGTGCCGGACACCAGCCTAACTATGGCTACACCTTC
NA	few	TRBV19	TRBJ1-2	CASSIPGRVVDGYTF	TGTGCCAGTAGTATACCAGGGAGAGTGGTAGATGGCTACACCTTC
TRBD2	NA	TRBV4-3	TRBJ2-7	CASSQVPAGTSGSYEQYF	TGCGCCAGCAGCCAAGTCCCGGCCGGGACTAGCGGATCCTACGAGCAGTACTTC
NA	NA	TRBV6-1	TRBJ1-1	CASRTMNTEAFF	TGTGCCAGCAGAACCATGAACACTGAAGCTTTCTTT
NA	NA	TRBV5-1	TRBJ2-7	CASSLDPDSSYEQYF	TGCGCCAGCAGCTTGGACCCAGACAGCTCCTACGAGCAGTACTTC
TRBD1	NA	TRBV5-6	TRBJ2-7	CASRSRDRTYEQYF	TGTGCCAGCAGATCCCGGGACAGGACCTACGAGCAGTACTTC
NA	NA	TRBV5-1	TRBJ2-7	CASSFVEGYEQYF	TGCGCCAGCAGCTTCGTGGAGGGCTACGAGCAGTACTTC
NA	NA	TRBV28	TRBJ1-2	CAGGDFPYGYTF	TGTGCCGGTGGGGACTTCCCCTATGGCTACACCTTC
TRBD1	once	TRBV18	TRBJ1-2	CASSPPDRAYGYTF	TGTGCCAGCTCACCACCGGACAGGGCATATGGCTACACCTTC
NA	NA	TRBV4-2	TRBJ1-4	CASSQGSAGTNEKLFF	TGTGCCAGCAGCCAAGGATCGGCAGGGACCAATGAAAAACTGTTTTTT
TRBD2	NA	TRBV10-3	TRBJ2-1	CAISISGRDEQFF	TGTGCCATCAGTATTAGCGGGAGGGATGAGCAGTTCTTC
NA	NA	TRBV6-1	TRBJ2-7	CASSEGDHSYEQYF	TGTGCCAGCAGTGAGGGTGACCACTCCTACGAGCAGTACTTC
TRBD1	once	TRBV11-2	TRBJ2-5	CASSPGTGRRETQYF	TGTGCCAGCAGCCCCGGGACAGGGCGGCGTGAGACCCAGTACTTC
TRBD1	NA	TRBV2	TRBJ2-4	CASPPPDRGSRIAKNIQYF	TGTGCCAGTCCCCCCCCCGACAGGGGCAGTCGGATAGCCAAAAACATTCAGTACTTC
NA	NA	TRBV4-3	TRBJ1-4	CASGTQGSSEKLFF	TGCGCCAGCGGAACACAGGGTTCCTCGGAAAAACTGTTTTTT
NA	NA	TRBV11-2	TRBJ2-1	CASSLNRDNEQFF	TGTGCCAGCAGCTTAAACAGAGACAATGAGCAGTTCTTC
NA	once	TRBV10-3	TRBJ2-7	CAISDTGTGTYEQYF	TGTGCCATCAGTGACACCGGGACGGGCACCTACGAGCAGTACTTC
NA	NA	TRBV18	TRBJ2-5	CASSQGRPEAQYF	TGTGCCAGCTCGCAGGGACGGCCGGAGGCCCAGTACTTC
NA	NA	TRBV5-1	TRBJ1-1	CASSLGRITEAFF	TGCGCCAGCAGCTTGGGCCGGATCACAGAAGCTTTCTTT
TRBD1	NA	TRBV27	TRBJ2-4	CASSFLGQGAENIQYF	TGTGCCAGCAGTTTTTTGGGACAGGGGGCTGAAAACATTCAGTACTTC
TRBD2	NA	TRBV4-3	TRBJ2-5	CASSQDRGGQETQYF	TGCGCCAGCAGCCAAGATAGGGGAGGGCAAGAGACCCAGTACTTC
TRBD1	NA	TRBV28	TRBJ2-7	CASSPRQGHLYEQYF	TGTGCCAGCAGTCCCCGACAGGGACACCTCTACGAGCAGTACTTC
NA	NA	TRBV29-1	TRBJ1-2	CSVEGRGRNYGYTF	TGCAGCGTTGAGGGGAGGGGTCGAAACTATGGCTACACCTTC
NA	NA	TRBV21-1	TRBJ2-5	CASSPTLYETQYF	TGTGCCAGCAGCCCTACGTTGTATGAGACCCAGTACTTC
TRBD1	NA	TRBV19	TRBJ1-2	CASSIFRDSSNYGYTF	TGTGCCAGTAGTATCTTCCGGGACAGCTCTAACTATGGCTACACCTTC
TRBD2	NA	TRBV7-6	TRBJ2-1	CASSLVREGLGEQFF	TGTGCCAGCAGCTTAGTACGGGAGGGCCTTGGTGAGCAGTTCTTC
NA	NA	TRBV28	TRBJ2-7	CASSFRGLSYEQYF	TGTGCCAGCAGTTTCCGGGGCCTTTCCTACGAGCAGTACTTC
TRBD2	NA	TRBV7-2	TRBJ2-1	CASSPRGLAGLSSYNEQFF	TGTGCCAGCAGCCCCAGAGGGCTAGCGGGGTTAAGCTCCTACAATGAGCAGTTCTTC
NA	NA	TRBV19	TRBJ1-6	CASSIGNRVSPLHF	TGTGCCAGTAGTATCGGGAACAGGGTTTCACCCCTCCACTTT
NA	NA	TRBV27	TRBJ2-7	CASSSTRDTLYEQYF	TGTGCCAGCAGTTCAACCCGGGACACCCTGTACGAGCAGTACTTC
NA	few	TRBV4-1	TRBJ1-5	CASSLWTYSNQPQHF	TGCGCCAGCAGCCTTTGGACATATAGCAATCAGCCCCAGCATTTT
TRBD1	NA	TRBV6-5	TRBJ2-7	CASSRRQGVSYEQYF	TGTGCCAGCAGTCGTCGACAGGGGGTTTCCTACGAGCAGTACTTC
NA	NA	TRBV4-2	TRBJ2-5	CASSPSGEQETQYF	TGTGCCAGCAGCCCCTCCGGTGAGCAAGAGACCCAGTACTTC
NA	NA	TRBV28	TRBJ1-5	CASNEGGPNQPQHF	TGTGCCAGCAATGAGGGGGGCCCTAATCAGCCCCAGCATTTT
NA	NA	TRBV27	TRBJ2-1	CASSLGRPTYNEQFF	TGTGCCAGCAGCCTAGGGCGGCCCACCTACAATGAGCAGTTCTTC
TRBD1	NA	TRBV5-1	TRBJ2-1	CASSLFFSGQGNEQFF	TGCGCCAGCAGCTTGTTCTTTTCGGGACAGGGGAATGAGCAGTTCTTC
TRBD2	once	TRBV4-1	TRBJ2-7	CASSQGLSTSGRSEQYF	TGCGCCAGCAGCCAAGGGCTAAGCACTAGCGGGAGGTCCGAGCAGTACTTC
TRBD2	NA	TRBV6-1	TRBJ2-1	CASTGTSGRREQFF	TGTGCCAGCACTGGGACTAGCGGGCGTCGTGAGCAGTTCTTC
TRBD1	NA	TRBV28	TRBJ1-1	CASSPHPGTGDKNTEAFF	TGTGCCAGCAGCCCCCACCCCGGGACAGGGGATAAGAACACTGAAGCTTTCTTT
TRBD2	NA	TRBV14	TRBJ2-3	CASSQDDPVGLALRDTQYF	TGTGCCAGCAGCCAAGATGACCCCGTTGGACTAGCGTTGAGAGATACGCAGTATTTT
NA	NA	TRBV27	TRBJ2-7	CASSWGTQGYEQYF	TGTGCCAGCTCGTGGGGGACGCAGGGGTACGAGCAGTACTTC
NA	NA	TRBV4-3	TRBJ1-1	CASSQGQGNTEAFF	TGCGCCAGCAGCCAGGGCCAGGGTAACACTGAAGCTTTCTTT